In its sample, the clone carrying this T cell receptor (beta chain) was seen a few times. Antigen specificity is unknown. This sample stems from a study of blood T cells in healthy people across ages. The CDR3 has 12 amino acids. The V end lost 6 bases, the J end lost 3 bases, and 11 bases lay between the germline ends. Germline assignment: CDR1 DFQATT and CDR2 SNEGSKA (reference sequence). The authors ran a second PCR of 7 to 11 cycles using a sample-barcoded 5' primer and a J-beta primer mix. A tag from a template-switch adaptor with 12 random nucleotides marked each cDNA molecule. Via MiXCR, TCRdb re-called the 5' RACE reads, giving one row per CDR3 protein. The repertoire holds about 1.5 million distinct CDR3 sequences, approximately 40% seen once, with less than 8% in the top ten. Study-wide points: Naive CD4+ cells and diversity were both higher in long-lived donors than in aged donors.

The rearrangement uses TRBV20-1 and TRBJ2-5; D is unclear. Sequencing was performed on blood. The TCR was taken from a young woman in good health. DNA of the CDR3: TGCAGTGCCCGGATCTGGGAAGAGACCCAGTACTTC. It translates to CSARIWEETQYF.